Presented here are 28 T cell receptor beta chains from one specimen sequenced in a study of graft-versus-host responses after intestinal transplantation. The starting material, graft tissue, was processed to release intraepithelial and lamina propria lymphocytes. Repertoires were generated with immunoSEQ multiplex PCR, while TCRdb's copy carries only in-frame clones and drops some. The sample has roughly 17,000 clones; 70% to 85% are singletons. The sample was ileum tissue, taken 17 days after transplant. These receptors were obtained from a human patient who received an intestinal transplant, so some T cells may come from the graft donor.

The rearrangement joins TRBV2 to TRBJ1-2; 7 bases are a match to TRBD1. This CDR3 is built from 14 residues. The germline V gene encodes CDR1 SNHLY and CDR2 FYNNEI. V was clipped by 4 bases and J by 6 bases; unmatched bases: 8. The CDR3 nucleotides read TGTGCCAGCAGTGGGAAGGGGGCAATGGATGGCTACACCTTC. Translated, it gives CASSGKGAMDGYTF.

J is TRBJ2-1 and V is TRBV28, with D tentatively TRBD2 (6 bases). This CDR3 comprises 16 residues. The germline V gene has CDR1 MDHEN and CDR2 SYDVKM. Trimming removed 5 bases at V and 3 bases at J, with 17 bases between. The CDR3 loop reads CASSPMGLRGYNEQFF. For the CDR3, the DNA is TGTGCCAGCAGTCCCATGGGACTCCGGGGCTACAATGAGCAGTTCTTC.

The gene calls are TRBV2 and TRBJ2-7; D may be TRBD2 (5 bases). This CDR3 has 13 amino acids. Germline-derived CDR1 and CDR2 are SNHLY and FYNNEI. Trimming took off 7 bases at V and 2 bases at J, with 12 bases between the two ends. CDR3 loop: CASKFRETYEQYF. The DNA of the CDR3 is TGTGCCAGCAAATTTCGGGAAACCTACGAGCAGTACTTC. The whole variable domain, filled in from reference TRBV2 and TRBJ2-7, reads EPEVTQTPSHQVTQMGQEVILRCVPISNHLYFYWYRQILGQKVEFLVSFYNNEISEKSEIFDDQFSVERPDGSNFTLKIRSTKLEDSAMYFCASKFRETYEQYFGPGTRLTVT.

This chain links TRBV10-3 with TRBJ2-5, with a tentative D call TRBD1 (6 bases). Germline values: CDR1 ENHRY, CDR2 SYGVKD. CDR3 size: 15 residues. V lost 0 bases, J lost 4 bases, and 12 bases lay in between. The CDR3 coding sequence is TGTGCCATCAGTGAGTCTCAGGGGATGGGAGAGACCCAGTACTTC. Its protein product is CAISESQGMGETQYF.

CDR3 in amino acids: CASSESPLYVTGDNQPQHF. The CDR3 DNA is TGCGCCAGCAGTGAGTCTCCCCTGTACGTGACAGGGGACAATCAGCCCCAGCATTTT. V and J are TRBV10-2 and TRBJ1-5; 8 bases align to TRBD1. Germline CDR1 is WSHSY and CDR2 is SAAADI. This CDR3 has 19 residues. V dropped 0 bases and J dropped 3; count of bases not matched to a gene: 13.

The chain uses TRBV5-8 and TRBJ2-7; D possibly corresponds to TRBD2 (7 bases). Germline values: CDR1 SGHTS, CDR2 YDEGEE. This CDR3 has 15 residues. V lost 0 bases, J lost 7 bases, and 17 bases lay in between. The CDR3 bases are TGTGCCAGCAGCTTGGCCGGGAGAGGGGGGGGAGAGCAGTACTTC. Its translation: CASSLAGRGGGEQYF. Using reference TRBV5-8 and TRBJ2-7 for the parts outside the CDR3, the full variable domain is EAGVTQSPTHLIKTRGQQATLRCSPISGHTSVYWYQQALGLGLQFLLWYDEGEERNRGNFPPRFSGRQFPNYSSELNVNALELEDSALYLCASSLAGRGGGEQYFGPGTRLTVT.

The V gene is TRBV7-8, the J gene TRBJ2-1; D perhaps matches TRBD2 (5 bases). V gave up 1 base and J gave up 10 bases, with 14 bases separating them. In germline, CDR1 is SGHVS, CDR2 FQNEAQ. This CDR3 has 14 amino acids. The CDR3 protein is CASSLEPSGGEQFF. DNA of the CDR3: TGTGCCAGCAGCTTAGAACCTTCTGGCGGGGAGCAGTTCTTC. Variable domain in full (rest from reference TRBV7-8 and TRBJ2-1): GAGVSQSPRYKVAKRGQDVALRCDPISGHVSLFWYQQALGQGPEFLTYFQNEAQLDKSGLPSDRFFAERPEGSVSTLKIQRTQQEDSAVYLCASSLEPSGGEQFFGPGTRLTVL.

As DNA, the CDR3 is TGTGCCATTGGACAGGGGGTAGGGGATACGCAGTATTTT. This sequence encodes CAIGQGVGDTQYF. This sequence joins TRBV19 and TRBJ2-3; 10 bases align to TRBD1. Germline V gives CDR1 LNHDA, CDR2 SQIVND (reference sequence). The CDR3 has 13 residues. With 10 bases clipped from V and 6 bases from J, the junction kept 7 bases outside the gene matches.

The DNA of the CDR3 is TGTGCCAGCAGTTTTCAGCCCCAGCATTTT. It codes for CASSFQPQHF. The chain couples TRBV28 to TRBJ1-5; D is ambiguous. Germline assignment: CDR1 MDHEN and CDR2 SYDVKM. The CDR3 extends over 10 amino acids. V was clipped by 3 bases and J by 6 bases, with 0 bases between them.

The DNA for the CDR3 is TGTGCCAGCAGACCAGGTAGAGCTAGCTACGAGCAGTACTTC. This sequence encodes CASRPGRASYEQYF. This chain uses TRBV27 with TRBJ2-5; D not resolved. With the DNA end fitting TRBJ2-7 better, the J assignment may be wrong. Germline V gene data show CDR1 as MNHEY and CDR2 as SMNVEV (reference sequence). CDR3 size: 14 residues.

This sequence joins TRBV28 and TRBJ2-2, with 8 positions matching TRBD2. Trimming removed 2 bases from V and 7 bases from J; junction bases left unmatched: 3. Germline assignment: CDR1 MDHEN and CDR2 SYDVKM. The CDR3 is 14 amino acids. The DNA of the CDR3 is TGTGCCAGCAGTTTAGCGCTAGCGGGCGGGGAGCTGTTTTTT. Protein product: CASSLALAGGELFF.

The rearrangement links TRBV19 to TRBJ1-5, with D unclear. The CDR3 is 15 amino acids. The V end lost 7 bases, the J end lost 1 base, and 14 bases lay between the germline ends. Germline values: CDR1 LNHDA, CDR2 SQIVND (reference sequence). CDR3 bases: TGTGCCAGTACCCGGGGAAGGGTAAGCAATCAGCCCCAGCATTTT. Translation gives CASTRGRVSNQPQHF.

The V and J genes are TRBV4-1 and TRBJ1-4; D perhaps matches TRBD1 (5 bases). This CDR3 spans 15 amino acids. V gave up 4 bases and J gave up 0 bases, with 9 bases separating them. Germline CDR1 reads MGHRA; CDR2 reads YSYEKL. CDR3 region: CASSRTLATNEKLFF. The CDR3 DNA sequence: TGCGCCAGCAGCCGGACACTTGCAACTAATGAAAAACTGTTTTTT.

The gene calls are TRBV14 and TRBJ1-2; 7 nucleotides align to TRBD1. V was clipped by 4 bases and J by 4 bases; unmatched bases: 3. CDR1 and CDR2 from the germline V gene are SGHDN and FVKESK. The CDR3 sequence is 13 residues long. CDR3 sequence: CASSLQGTYGYTF. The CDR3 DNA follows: TGTGCCAGCAGCCTACAGGGGACCTATGGCTACACCTTC.

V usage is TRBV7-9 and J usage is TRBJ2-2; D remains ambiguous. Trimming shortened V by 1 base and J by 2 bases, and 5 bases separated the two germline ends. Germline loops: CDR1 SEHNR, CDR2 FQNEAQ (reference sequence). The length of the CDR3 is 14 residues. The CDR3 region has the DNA TGTGCCAGCAGCTTAGGAAGTAACACCGGGGAGCTGTTTTTT. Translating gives CASSLGSNTGELFF.

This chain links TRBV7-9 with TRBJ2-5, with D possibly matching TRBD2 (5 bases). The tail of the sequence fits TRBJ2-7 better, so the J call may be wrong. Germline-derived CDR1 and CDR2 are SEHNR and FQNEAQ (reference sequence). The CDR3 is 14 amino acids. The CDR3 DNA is TGTGCCAGCAGCTTCAGTGGGAGAAGCTACGAGCAGTACTTC. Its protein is CASSFSGRSYEQYF.

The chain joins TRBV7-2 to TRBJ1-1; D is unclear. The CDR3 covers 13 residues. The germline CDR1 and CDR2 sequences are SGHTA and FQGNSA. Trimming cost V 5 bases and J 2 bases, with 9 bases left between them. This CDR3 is CASSRTFNTEAFF. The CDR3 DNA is TGTGCCAGCAGCCGTACATTTAACACTGAAGCTTTCTTT.

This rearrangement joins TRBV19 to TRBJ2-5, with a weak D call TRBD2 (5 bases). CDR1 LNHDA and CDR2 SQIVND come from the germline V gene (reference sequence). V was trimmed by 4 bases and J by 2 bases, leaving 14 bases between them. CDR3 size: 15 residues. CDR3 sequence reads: CASSTGTLGQETQYF. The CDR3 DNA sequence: TGTGCCAGTAGTACGGGAACTTTAGGTCAAGAGACCCAGTACTTC. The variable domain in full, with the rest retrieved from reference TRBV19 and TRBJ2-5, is DGGITQSPKYLFRKEGQNVTLSCEQNLNHDAMYWYRQDPGQGLRLIYYSQIVNDFQKGDIAEGYSVSREKKESFPLTVTSAQKNPTAFYLCASSTGTLGQETQYFGPGTRLLVL.

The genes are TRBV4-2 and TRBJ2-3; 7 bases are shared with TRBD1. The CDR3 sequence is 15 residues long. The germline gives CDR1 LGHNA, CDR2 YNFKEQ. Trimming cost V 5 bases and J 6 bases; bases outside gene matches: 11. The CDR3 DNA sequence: TGTGCCAGCAGCTTATGGACAGGAGGAACGGATACGCAGTATTTT. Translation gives CASSLWTGGTDTQYF.

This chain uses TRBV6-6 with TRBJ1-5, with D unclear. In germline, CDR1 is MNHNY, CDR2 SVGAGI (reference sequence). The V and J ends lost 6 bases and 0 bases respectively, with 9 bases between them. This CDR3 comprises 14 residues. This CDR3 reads CASSINYSNQPQHF. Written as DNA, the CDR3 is TGTGCCAGCAGCATAAATTATAGCAATCAGCCCCAGCATTTT.

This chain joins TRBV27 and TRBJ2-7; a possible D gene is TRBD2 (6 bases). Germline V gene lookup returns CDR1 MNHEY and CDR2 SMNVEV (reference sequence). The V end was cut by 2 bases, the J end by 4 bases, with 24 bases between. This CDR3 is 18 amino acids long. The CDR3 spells CASSLRGIGTNTGYEQYF. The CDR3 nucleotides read TGTGCCAGCAGTTTACGGGGGATCGGGACCAACACCGGGTACGAGCAGTACTTC.

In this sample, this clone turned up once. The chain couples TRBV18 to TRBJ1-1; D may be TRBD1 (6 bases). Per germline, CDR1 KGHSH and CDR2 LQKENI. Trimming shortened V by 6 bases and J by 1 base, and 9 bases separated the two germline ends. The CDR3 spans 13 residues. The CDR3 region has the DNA TGTGCCAGCTCCGTGGGACAGAACACTGAAGCTTTCTTT. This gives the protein CASSVGQNTEAFF.

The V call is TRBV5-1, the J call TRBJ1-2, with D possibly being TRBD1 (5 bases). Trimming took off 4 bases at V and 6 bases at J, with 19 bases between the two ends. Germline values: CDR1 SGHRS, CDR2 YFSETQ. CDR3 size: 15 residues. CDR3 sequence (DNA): TGCGCCAGCAGCCCCAGGGAGCGCCTCGGGGATGGCTACACCTTC. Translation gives CASSPRERLGDGYTF.

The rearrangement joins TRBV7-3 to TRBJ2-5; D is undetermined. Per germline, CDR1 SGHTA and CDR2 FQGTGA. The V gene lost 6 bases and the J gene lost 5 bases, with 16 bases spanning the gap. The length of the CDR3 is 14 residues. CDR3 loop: CASSSPGPEETQYF. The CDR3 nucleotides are TGTGCCAGCAGTTCTCCGGGCCCAGAGGAGACCCAGTACTTC.

In nucleotides, the CDR3 is TGTGCCAGCAGCTTCTCCAGCGGCTCCTACGAGCAGTACTTC. Translated: CASSFSSGSYEQYF. The chain combines TRBV5-4 with TRBJ2-7; maybe TRBD2 (5 bases). Germline CDR1 SGHNT, CDR2 YYREEE (reference sequence). CDR3 length: 14 residues. The V gene lost 2 bases and the J gene lost 0 bases, with 9 bases spanning the gap.

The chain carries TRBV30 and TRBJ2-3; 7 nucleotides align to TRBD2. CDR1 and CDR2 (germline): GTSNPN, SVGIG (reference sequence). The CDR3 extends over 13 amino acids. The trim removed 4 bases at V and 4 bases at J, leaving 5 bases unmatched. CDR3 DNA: TGTGCCTGGACCGGCGGGAGCTCAGATACGCAGTATTTT. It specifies CAWTGGSSDTQYF.

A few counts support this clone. The CDR3 loop reads CASSYSGANYGYTF. The CDR3 region has the DNA TGTGCCAGCAGTTACTCGGGGGCAAACTATGGCTACACCTTC. V is TRBV6-6 and J is TRBJ1-2; tentatively, D is TRBD1 (6 bases). Trimming removed 0 bases at V and 2 bases at J, with 7 bases between. Germline V gene sequence: CDR1 MNHNY, CDR2 SVGAGI (reference sequence). The CDR3 contains 14 residues.

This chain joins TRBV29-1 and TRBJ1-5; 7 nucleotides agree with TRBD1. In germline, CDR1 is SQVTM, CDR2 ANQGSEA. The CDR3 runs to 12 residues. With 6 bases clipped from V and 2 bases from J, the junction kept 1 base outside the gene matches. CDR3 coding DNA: TGCAGCGTAGGACAGGGCAATCAGCCCCAGCATTTT. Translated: CSVGQGNQPQHF.